A single TCR beta chain is shown here with its context. A single count supports this clone. No antigen is known for it. The input lacks base qualities; no much larger clone sits a single base away. During colonoscopy, one to two rectal pinch biopsies were obtained for research purposes. Before the diagnostic colonoscopy, none of the ulcerative colitis patients had been given any immunosuppressive medication. Before DNA isolation, rectal biopsies were subjected to proteinase K digestion. The Wizard kit (Promega) was used to extract genomic DNA from the blood and intestinal samples. The data are from a study of pediatric ulcerative colitis (dated by TCRdb to about 2019). Background on the whole study: Of the ulcerative colitis patients, seven or eight had pancolitis and two had left-sided colitis, and histology in every patient was consistent with ulcerative colitis. From nine newly diagnosed, treatment-naive pediatric ulcerative colitis patients and a few non-IBD control children, paired blood and rectal samples were collected. Using the Pediatric Ulcerative Colitis Activity Index, a couple of patients were classed as having mild disease, several as having moderate disease and three as having acute severe colitis. Paper-wide results and their limitations: T cells from blood may have been included in the rectal pinch biopsies, particularly in patients with overt colitis. Significantly higher autologous blood-rectal clonal overlap was found in ulcerative colitis patients than in controls, which suggested increased T cell trafficking to inflamed tissue. For technical reasons, blood samples from a couple of patients gave substantially fewer templates, and these samples were excluded from the blood-rectal overlap analysis. Because the repertoires came from total lymphocyte DNA, rare subsets such as regulatory T cells may have patterns that are not reflected. The healthy control group was small, consisting of only a handful of individuals. A couple of rectal CDR3 clonotypes were found in every ulcerative colitis patient but in no control. Features of the rectal repertoire distinguished controls, mild-moderate colitis patients and acute severe colitis patients, and in acute severe colitis rectal diversity was lower because of clonal expansions.

Looking up the germline V gene yields CDR1 SGHVS and CDR2 FNYEAQ. The CDR3 covers 16 residues, taking in both the cysteine and the phenylalanine. CDR3 DNA only is kept here, 48 bases in frame from base 1. V loses 0 bases at its end and J loses 7 bases; junction bases beyond the gene matches: 7. Through the immunoSEQ TRB Survey service, multiplex V and J primers were used to amplify rearranged CDR3 beta regions from genomic DNA. Survey-level sequencing depth of up to 500,000 reads per sample was used to keep depth equal across samples. Libraries were purified and pooled, and sequencing was performed on Illumina technology. The original pipeline was this. Productive clonality, sample overlap, pairwise scatters, CDR3 beta length, V/D/J gene usage and productiveness were assessed with immunoSEQ online tools. Calculated diversity was defined as the number of unique rearrangements divided by total templates times 100, and Shannon and Simpson indices were additionally computed. Principal component analysis used the R prcomp function and ggbiplot package on Z-score normalized data. Morisita's index was used to quantify the clonal overlap between blood and rectum within each subject. Imported from immuneACCESS, the table was reduced by TCRdb to in-frame sequences with V and J called. These copies leave out some clones; in studies compared against another copy, an unresolved V gene accounts for under half, and the cause of the remainder is not known. V, J and clone size are taken as reported in that table, and D and trimming were inferred from the DNA itself. This sample has tens of thousands of clones in its table, and 60% to 75% of those were observed once. In total, the top ten clones hold around 0.7% of the sample.

This clonotype was obtained from a boy aged 10-17 years with moderate ulcerative colitis. The chain joins TRBV7-6 to TRBJ1-4; 8 of the junction bases match TRBD1. Source material: gut tissue. The CDR3 region has the sequence CASSLAPQGAGEKLFF. Read as DNA, the sequence is TGTGCCAGCAGCTTAGCGCCCCAGGGGGCGGGTGAAAAACTGTTTTTT.